Listed below are T cell receptor beta chains from one sample, sequenced in a study of OX40 agonist ivuxolimab in advanced cancers. Libraries were prepared by immunoSEQ multiplex PCR; TCRdb keeps only in-frame clonotypes and omits some of them. The sample has about 81,000 clones, 85% to 90% seen once. Sequencing used CD4+ or CD8+ T cells sorted from blood, obtained in a trial of the OX40 agonist ivuxolimab. The receptors were sampled from an adult with an advanced solid tumor such as melanoma, head and neck, liver or kidney cancer. Each CDR3 is given with its conserved first and last residue. D genes are given only for firm matches. Rows may omit the clone size; those that give it use once, few, many or a size class.

V	J	size	D	DNA	CDR3
TRBV18	TRBJ1-4	-	-	TGTGCCAGCTCATCTGCAACTAATGAAAAACTGTTTTTT	CASSSATNEKLFF
TRBV25-1	TRBJ2-7	-	-	TGTGCCAGCAGTGATACATGGACAGAGCAGTACTTC	CASSDTWTEQYF
TRBV18	TRBJ2-3	-	TRBD1	TGTGCCAGCTCACTGGGACAGGGGGGTGCAGATACGCAGTATTTT	CASSLGQGGADTQYF
TRBV16	TRBJ1-3	-	-	TGTGCCAGCAGCCCCACGTCGCAGATCTCTGGAAACACCATATATTTT	CASSPTSQISGNTIYF
TRBV4-2	TRBJ1-3	once	-	TGTGCCAGCAGCCAAGACTTGAGGCAGGGTGGCTCTGGAAACACCATATATTTT	CASSQDLRQGGSGNTIYF
TRBV5-4	TRBJ2-2	-	-	TGTGCCAGCAGCTTGAGTGGGGCCCTGAACACCGGGGAGCTGTTTTTT	CASSLSGALNTGELFF
TRBV7-2	TRBJ2-2	-	-	TGTGCCAGCAGCTTTTCCACTAGCCGGGGCGGGGAGCTGTTTTTT	CASSFSTSRGGELFF
TRBV11-2	TRBJ1-2	-	TRBD1	TGTGCCAGCAGCGTACAGGGGGGTTGGTATGGCTACACCTTC	CASSVQGGWYGYTF
TRBV6-5	TRBJ1-6	-	TRBD1	TGTGCCAGCAAACCGACAGGGGGCAGGTCACCCCTCCACTTT	CASKPTGGRSPLHF
TRBV7-2	TRBJ2-5	-	TRBD2	TGTGCCAGCAACCGTCCAGGGCCGGGAGGGACCCAGTACTTC	CASNRPGPGGTQYF
TRBV19	TRBJ1-5	-	-	TGTGCCAGTAGTATCGATTCTGGGTCCAATCAGCCCCAGCATTTT	CASSIDSGSNQPQHF
TRBV7-2	TRBJ1-1	-	-	TGTGCCAGCAGCGGGGGGAACACTGAAGCTTTCTTT	CASSGGNTEAFF
TRBV7-9	TRBJ1-5	-	-	TGTGCCAGCAGCTCTGGACAGTTAGATCAGCCCCAGCATTTT	CASSSGQLDQPQHF
TRBV7-9	TRBJ1-3	-	-	TGTGCCGGCGGGACACTTGGAAACACCATATATTTT	CAGGTLGNTIYF
TRBV5-1	TRBJ2-5	-	-	TGCGCCAGCAGCTTGGAAGACGGGCAGCAAGAGACCCAGTACTTC	CASSLEDGQQETQYF
TRBV5-4	TRBJ2-7	-	-	TGTGCCAGCCTGCCTGGCTACTACGAGCAGTACTTC	CASLPGYYEQYF
TRBV18	TRBJ2-7	-	-	TGTGCCAGCTCACCGCGGGGTAGGAGCTCCTACGAGCAGTACTTC	CASSPRGRSSYEQYF
TRBV9	TRBJ1-5	-	-	TGTGCCAGCAGCGAGAACTCGGACCTGCGTGGGCCCCAGCATTTT	CASSENSDLRGPQHF
TRBV2	TRBJ2-3	-	-	TGTGCCAGCACCTTGAATGGGCAAACGCAGTATTTT	CASTLNGQTQYF
TRBV7-8	TRBJ1-2	once	-	TGTGCCAGCAGCTTGTTTACGGACCGCCGCGGGGGCTATGGCTACACCTTC	CASSLFTDRRGGYGYTF
TRBV5-4	TRBJ2-1	-	-	TGTGCCACCGGACTACGGGGTGAGCAGTTCTTC	CATGLRGEQFF
TRBV10-2	TRBJ1-6	few	-	TGCGCCAGCAGTGACCTAACAGGGAGCTCCTATAATTCACCCCTCCACTTT	CASSDLTGSSYNSPLHF
TRBV28	TRBJ2-2	-	-	TGTGCCAGCAACCCGGGGATGGGGAAGAACACCGGGGAGCTGTTTTTT	CASNPGMGKNTGELFF
TRBV18	TRBJ2-7	-	-	TGTGCCAGCTCCCCCTCCGACGAGCAGTACTTC	CASSPSDEQYF
TRBV5-1	TRBJ2-1	-	-	TGCGCCAGCAGCTTGGGACTAGTGAGGGGCGATGAGCAGTTCTTC	CASSLGLVRGDEQFF
TRBV9	TRBJ1-1	-	-	TGTGCCAGCAGCTCCTCCGGGGCGAACACTGAAGCTTTCTTT	CASSSSGANTEAFF
TRBV10-3	TRBJ1-5	-	-	TGTGCCATCAGTGAGTCTGGGGGGAGCAATCAGCCCCAGCATTTT	CAISESGGSNQPQHF
TRBV2	TRBJ2-2	-	-	TGTGCCAGCAGTGAAGCGCTTCAAGGGGCCGGGGAGCTGTTTTTT	CASSEALQGAGELFF
TRBV5-4	TRBJ1-4	-	-	TGTGCCAGCAGCCCGGAGGGGGGGGCGAATGAAAAACTGTTTTTT	CASSPEGGANEKLFF
TRBV2	TRBJ2-1	-	TRBD2	TGTGCCAGCAGTGACCTAGCGGGGGGAAACGATGGGCAGTTCTTC	CASSDLAGGNDGQFF
TRBV15	TRBJ2-1	-	-	TGTGCCACCAGCGCCCCTGGAGTATACAATGAGCAGTTCTTC	CATSAPGVYNEQFF
TRBV9	TRBJ2-7	once	TRBD2	TGTGCCAGCAGCCCTGGGGGGACTAGCAGGGCGTACGAGCAGTACTTC	CASSPGGTSRAYEQYF